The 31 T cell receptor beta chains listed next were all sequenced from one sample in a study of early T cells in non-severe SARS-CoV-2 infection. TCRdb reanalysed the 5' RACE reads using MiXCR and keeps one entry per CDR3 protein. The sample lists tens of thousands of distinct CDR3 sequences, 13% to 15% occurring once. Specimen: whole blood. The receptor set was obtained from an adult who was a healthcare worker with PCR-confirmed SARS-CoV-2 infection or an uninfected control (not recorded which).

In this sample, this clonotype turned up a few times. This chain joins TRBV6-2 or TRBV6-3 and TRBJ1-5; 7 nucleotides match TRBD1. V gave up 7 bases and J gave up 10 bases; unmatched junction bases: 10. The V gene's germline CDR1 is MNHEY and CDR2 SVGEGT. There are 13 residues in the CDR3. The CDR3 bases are TGTGCCAGCACCGAGGACAGGTTTCTACCCCAGCATTTT. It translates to CASTEDRFLPQHF.

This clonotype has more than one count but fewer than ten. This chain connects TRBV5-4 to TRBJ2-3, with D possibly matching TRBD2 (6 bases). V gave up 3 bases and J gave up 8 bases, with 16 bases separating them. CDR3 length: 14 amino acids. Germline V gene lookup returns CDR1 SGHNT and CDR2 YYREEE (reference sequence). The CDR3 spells CASSYGSPVGTQYF. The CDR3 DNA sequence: TGTGCCAGCAGCTACGGGAGTCCGGTGGGTACGCAGTATTTT.

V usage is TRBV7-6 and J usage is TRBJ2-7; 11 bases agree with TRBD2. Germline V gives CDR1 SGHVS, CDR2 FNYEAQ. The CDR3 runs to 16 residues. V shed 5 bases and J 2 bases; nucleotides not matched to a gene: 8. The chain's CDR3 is CASSATSGAQPYEQYF. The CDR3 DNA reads TGTGCCAGCAGCGCGACTAGCGGGGCCCAACCCTACGAGCAGTACTTC.

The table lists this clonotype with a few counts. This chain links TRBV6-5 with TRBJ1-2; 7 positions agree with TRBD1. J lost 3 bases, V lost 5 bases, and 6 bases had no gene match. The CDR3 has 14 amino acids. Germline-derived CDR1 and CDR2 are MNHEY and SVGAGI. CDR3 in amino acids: CASSRDSRYYGYTF. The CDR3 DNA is TGTGCCAGCAGTCGGGACAGCCGATACTATGGCTACACCTTC.

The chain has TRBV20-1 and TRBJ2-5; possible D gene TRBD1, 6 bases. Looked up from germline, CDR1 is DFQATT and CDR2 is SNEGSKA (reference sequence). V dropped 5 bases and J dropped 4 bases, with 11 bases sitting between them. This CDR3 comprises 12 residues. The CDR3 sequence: CSALDRPETQYF. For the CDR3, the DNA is TGCAGTGCTTTGGACAGACCAGAGACCCAGTACTTC.

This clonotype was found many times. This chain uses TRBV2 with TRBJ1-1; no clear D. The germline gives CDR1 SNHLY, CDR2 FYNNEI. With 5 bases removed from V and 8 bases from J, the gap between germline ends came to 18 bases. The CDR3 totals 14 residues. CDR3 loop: CASSPSSVRSEAFF. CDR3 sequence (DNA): TGTGCCAGCAGTCCCTCGTCGGTTCGGTCGGAAGCTTTCTTT.

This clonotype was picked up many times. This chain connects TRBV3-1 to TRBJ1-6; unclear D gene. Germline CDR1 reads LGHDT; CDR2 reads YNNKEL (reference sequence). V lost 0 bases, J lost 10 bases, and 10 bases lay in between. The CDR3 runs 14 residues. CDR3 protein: CASSQDGVTSPLHF. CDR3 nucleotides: TGTGCCAGCAGCCAAGACGGGGTTACCTCACCCCTCCACTTT.

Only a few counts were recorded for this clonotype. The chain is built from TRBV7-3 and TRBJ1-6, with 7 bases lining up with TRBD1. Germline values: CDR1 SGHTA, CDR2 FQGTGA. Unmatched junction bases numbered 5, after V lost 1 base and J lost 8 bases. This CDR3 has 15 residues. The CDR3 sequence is CASSLKGTEDSPLHF. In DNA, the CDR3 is TGTGCCAGCAGCTTAAAGGGGACAGAGGATTCACCCCTCCACTTT.

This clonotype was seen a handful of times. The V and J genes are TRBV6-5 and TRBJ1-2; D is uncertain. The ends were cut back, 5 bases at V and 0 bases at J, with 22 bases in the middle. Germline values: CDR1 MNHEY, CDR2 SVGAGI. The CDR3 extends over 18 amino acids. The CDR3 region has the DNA TGTGCCAGCAGTCGCCGGGCCATCGTATCGGTTGCTAACTATGGCTACACCTTC. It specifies CASSRRAIVSVANYGYTF.

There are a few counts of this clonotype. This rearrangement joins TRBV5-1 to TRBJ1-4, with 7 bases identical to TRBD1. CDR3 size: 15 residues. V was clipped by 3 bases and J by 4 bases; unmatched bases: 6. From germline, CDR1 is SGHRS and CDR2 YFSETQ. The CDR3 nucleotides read TGCGCCAGCAGCTCAACAGGGGCCAGTAATGAAAAACTGTTTTTT. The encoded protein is CASSSTGASNEKLFF.

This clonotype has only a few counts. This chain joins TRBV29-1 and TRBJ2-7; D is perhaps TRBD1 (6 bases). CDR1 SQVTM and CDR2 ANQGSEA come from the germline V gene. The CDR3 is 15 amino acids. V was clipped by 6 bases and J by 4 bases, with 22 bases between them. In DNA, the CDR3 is TGCAGCGTATCCGGGACACCCGTCGCCTTATACGAGCAGTACTTC. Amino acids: CSVSGTPVALYEQYF.

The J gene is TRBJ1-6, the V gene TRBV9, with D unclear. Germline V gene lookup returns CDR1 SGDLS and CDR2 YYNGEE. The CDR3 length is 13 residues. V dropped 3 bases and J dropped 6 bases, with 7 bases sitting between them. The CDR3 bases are TGTGCCAGCAGCGCCACGAGTAATTCACCCCTCCACTTT. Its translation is CASSATSNSPLHF.

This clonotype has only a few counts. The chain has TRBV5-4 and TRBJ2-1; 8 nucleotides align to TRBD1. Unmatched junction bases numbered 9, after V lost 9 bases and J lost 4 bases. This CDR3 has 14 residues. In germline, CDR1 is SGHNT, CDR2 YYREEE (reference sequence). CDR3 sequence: CAIQATGEYNEQFF. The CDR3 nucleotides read TGTGCCATCCAGGCGACAGGGGAGTACAATGAGCAGTTCTTC.

The CDR3 nucleotides are TGTGCCAGCAGTTACGGGCAGGCCCCGGGCAATCAGCCCCAGCATTTT. It encodes CASSYGQAPGNQPQHF. The V gene is TRBV6-2 or TRBV6-3, the J gene TRBJ1-5; D uncertain. The CDR3 has 16 residues. Trimming left V 2 bases short and J 2 bases short, with 13 bases between. Germline CDR1 MNHEY, CDR2 SVGEGT.

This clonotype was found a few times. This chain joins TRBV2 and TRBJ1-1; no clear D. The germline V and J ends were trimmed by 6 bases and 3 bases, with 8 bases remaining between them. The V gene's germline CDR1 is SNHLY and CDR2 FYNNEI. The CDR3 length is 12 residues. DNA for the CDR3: TGTGCCAGCAGGGCTTGGGACACTGAAGCTTTCTTT. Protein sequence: CASRAWDTEAFF.

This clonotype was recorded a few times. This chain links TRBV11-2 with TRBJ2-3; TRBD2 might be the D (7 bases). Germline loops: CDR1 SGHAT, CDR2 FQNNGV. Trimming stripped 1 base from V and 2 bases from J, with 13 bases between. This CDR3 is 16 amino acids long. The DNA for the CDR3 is TGTGCCAGCAGCTTAGGGGGGGGCCATTCCACAGATACGCAGTATTTT. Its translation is CASSLGGGHSTDTQYF.

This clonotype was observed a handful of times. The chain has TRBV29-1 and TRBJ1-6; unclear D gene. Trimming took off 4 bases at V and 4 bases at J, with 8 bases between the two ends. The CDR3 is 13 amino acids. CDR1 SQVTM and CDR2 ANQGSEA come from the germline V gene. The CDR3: CSVGPDYNSPLHF. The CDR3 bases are TGCAGCGTTGGCCCTGATTATAATTCACCCCTCCACTTT.

CDR3: CASSLDTSGETQYF. DNA for the CDR3: TGTGCCAGCAGTTTAGACACTTCGGGGGAGACCCAGTACTTC. The chain joins TRBV12-3 or TRBV12-4 to TRBJ2-5; maybe TRBD2 (5 bases). CDR3 size: 14 residues. V was trimmed by 1 base and J by 5 bases, leaving 11 bases between them.

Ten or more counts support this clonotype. The chain's CDR3 is CASSLGTLDYGYTF. DNA of the CDR3: TGTGCCAGCAGCTTAGGGACACTCGACTATGGCTACACCTTC. J is TRBJ1-2 and V is TRBV7-9; tentatively, D is TRBD1 (5 bases). Germline V lookup: CDR1 SEHNR, CDR2 FQNEAQ (reference sequence). This CDR3 is 14 amino acids long. V lost 1 base and J 3 bases, leaving 9 bases between the germline ends.

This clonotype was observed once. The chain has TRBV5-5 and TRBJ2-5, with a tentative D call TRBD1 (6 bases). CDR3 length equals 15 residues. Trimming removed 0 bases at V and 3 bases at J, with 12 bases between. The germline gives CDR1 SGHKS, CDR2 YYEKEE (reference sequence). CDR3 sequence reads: CASSLEGTRKETQYF. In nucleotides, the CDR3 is TGTGCCAGCAGCTTGGAGGGGACAAGAAAAGAGACCCAGTACTTC.

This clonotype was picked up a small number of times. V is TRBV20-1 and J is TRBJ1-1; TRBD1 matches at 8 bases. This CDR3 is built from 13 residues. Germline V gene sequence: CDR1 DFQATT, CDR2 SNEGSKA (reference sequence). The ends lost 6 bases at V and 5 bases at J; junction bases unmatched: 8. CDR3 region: CSASRGRGTEAFF. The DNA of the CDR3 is TGCAGTGCAAGCAGGGGGCGAGGTACTGAAGCTTTCTTT.

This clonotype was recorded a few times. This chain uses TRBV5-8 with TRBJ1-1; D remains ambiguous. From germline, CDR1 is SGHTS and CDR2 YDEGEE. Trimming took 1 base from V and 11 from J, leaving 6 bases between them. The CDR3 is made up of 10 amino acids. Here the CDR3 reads CASSLPAAFF. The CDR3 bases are TGTGCCAGCAGCTTGCCCGCGGCTTTCTTT.

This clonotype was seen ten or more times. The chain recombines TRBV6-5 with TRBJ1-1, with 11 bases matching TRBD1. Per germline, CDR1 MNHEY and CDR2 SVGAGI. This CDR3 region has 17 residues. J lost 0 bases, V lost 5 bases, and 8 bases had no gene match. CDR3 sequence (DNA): TGTGCCAGCAGTACGGGGACAGGGGGTACCATGAACACTGAAGCTTTCTTT. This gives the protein CASSTGTGGTMNTEAFF.

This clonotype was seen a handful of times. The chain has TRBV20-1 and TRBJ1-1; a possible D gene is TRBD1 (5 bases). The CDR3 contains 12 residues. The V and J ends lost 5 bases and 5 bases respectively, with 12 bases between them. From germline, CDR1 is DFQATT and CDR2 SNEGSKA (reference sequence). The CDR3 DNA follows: TGCAGTGCTGGATCGAGGGGAACTGAAGCTTTCTTT. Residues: CSAGSRGTEAFF.

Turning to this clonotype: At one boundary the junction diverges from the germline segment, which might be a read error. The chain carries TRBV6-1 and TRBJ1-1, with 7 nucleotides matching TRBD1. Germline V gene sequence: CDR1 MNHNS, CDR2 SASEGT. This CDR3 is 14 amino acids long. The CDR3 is CASSEDRVHTEAFF. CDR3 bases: TGTGCCAGCAGCGAAGACAGGGTGCACACTGAAGCTTTCTTT.

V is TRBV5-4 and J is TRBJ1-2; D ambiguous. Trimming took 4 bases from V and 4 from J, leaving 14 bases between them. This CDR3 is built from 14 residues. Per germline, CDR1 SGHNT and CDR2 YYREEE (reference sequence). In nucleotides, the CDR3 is TGTGCCAGCAGCCCACCTGGGCCATTCTATGGCTACACCTTC. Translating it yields CASSPPGPFYGYTF. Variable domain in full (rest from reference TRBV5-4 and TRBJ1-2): ETGVTQSPTHLIKTRGQQVTLRCSSQSGHNTVSWYQQALGQGPQFIFQYYREEENGRGNFPPRFSGLQFPNYSSELNVNALELDDSALYLCASSPPGPFYGYTFGSGTRLTVV.

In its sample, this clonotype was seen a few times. The CDR3 reads CSTSGGTGLESDEQFF. The DNA for the CDR3 is TGCAGCACCTCCGGGGGAACGGGACTAGAAAGCGATGAGCAGTTCTTC. The rearrangement uses TRBV29-1 and TRBJ2-1, with 8 bases that match TRBD2. V lost 8 bases, J lost 8 bases, and 20 bases stayed unmatched. The CDR3 covers 16 residues. Germline values: CDR1 SQVTM, CDR2 ANQGSEA.

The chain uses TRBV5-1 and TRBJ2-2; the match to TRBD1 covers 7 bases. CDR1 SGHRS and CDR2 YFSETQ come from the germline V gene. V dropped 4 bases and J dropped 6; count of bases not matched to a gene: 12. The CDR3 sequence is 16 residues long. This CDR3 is CASSPRRDSWAGELFF. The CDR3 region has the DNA TGCGCCAGCAGCCCCAGACGGGACAGTTGGGCCGGGGAGCTGTTTTTT.

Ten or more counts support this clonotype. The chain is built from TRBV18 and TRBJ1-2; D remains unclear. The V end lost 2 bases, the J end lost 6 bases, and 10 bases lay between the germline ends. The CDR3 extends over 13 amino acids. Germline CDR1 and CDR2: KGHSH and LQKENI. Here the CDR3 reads CASSPKPDDGYTF. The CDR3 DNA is TGTGCCAGCTCACCAAAACCAGACGATGGCTACACCTTC.

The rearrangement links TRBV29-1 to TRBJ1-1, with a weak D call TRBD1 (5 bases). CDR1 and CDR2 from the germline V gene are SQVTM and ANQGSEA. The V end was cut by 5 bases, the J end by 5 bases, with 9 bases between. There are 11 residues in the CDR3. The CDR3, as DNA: TGCAGCGTTCCCGAGGGGACTGAAGCTTTCTTT. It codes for CSVPEGTEAFF.

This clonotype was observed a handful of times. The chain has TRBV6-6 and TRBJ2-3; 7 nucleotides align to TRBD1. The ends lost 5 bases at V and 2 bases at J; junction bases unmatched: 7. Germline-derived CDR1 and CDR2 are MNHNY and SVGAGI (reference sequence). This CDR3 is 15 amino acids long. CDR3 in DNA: TGTGCCAGCAGTACTATCGGACAGGCCACAGATACGCAGTATTTT. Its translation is CASSTIGQATDTQYF.